This TCR beta chain comes out of a study of metastatic and nonmetastatic thyroid tumors. Via MiXCR, TCRdb re-called the PCR reads. Altogether around 31,000 clones are present, over 15% being singletons, with the ten largest covering 10%. This clone was seen repeatedly, ten times or more. Its target is unknown. There were no patients who had received any treatment before thyroid surgery. Broader study findings: A significant increase in TCR beta diversity was reportedly seen in malignant thyroid tumors relative to benign nodules, in blood and tumor.

This TCR derives from a female donor with papillary thyroid cancer or a benign thyroid nodule (not recorded which). Some clones in this sample may be carry-over from other donors' samples. The sample consisted of blood.

DNA for the CDR3: TGCAGTGCTAGAGTCACACAAGAGACCCAGTACTTC. It specifies CSARVTQETQYF. The V call is TRBV20-1, the J call TRBJ2-5, with D unresolved. Trimming shortened V by 1 base and J by 2 bases, and 5 bases separated the two germline ends. CDR1 DFQATT and CDR2 SNEGSKA come from the germline V gene (reference sequence). This CDR3 has 12 amino acids.